Listed here are 18 T cell receptor beta chains from one sample, sequenced in a study of glioma-infiltrating T cells after dendritic cell vaccination listed by TCRdb under 2016. The time point label of this sample denotes: after dendritic cell vaccination, including at tumor progression/relapse. The library was produced with the immunoSEQ multiplex PCR assay. The source is immuneACCESS, and TCRdb retained only in-frame sequences with V and J called. Part of the clones is not carried over; for the studies checked, unresolved V genes explain less than half of this, and the remainder is unexplained. The sample table records 99,000 or so clones; around 80% of these occur just once. The ten biggest clones cover under 6.5% of the sample. The sample consisted of blood, taken after dendritic cell vaccination. The receptor set was obtained from a human donor with glioblastoma.

This chain joins TRBV9 and TRBJ1-1; possibly TRBD1 for D (6 bases). Germline-derived CDR1 and CDR2 are SGDLS and YYNGEE. Trimming removed 1 base from V and 2 bases from J, with 9 bases in between. The CDR3 has 14 residues. The CDR3: CASSVSTGNTEAFF. DNA of the CDR3: TGTGCCAGCAGCGTATCGACAGGTAACACTGAAGCTTTCTTT. Together with reference TRBV9 and TRBJ1-1, the CDR3 gives the full variable domain: DSGVTQTPKHLITATGQRVTLRCSPRSGDLSVYWYQQSLDQGLQFLIQYYNGEERAKGNILERFSAQQFPDLHSELNLSSLELGDSALYFCASSVSTGNTEAFFGQGTRLTVV.

The chain employs TRBV2 and TRBJ2-7; no firm D call. The CDR3 length is 12 residues. V lost 2 bases and J 2 bases, leaving 4 bases between the germline ends. Germline CDR1 SNHLY, CDR2 FYNNEI. DNA for the CDR3: TGTGCCAGCAGTGAACTTGCCTACGAGCAGTACTTC. This translates into CASSELAYEQYF.

This clone was picked up a small number of times. V is TRBV6-1 and J is TRBJ1-2, with 7 bases aligning to TRBD1. Germline CDR1 and CDR2: MNHNS and SASEGT. CDR3 length: 14 residues. V shed 6 bases, J shed 4 bases, and the junction held 8 bases outside the gene matches. The CDR3 nucleotides read TGTGCCAGCAGCTCCGGGACAGTAACCTATGGCTACACCTTC. Its translation: CASSSGTVTYGYTF.

This clone has only one observation. The gene calls are TRBV19 and TRBJ2-1; TRBD2 agrees at 11 bases. This CDR3 contains 13 residues. Germline V CDR1 and CDR2: LNHDA, SQIVND (reference sequence). Trimming at V came to 5 bases and at J to 9 bases, leaving 3 bases not matched to a gene. In DNA, the CDR3 is TGTGCCAGTAGTGTCGGACTAGCGGGTGAGCAGTTCTTC. It specifies CASSVGLAGEQFF.

The rearrangement joins TRBV29-1 to TRBJ1-3; weak D call: TRBD1 (5 bases). Per the germline V gene, CDR1 is SQVTM and CDR2 is ANQGSEA. The CDR3 extends over 12 amino acids. Deletions cut 7 bases from V and 4 bases from J, with 11 bases between. Here the CDR3 DNA reads TGCAGCGCGACAGTACCAGGAAACACCATATATTTT. Its translation: CSATVPGNTIYF. The full variable domain, completed using reference TRBV29-1 and TRBJ1-3, is SAVISQKPSRDICQRGTSLTIQCQVDSQVTMMFWYRQQPGQSLTLIATANQGSEATYESGFVIDKFPISRPNLTFSTLTVSNMSPEDSSIYLCSATVPGNTIYFGEGSWLTVV.

This chain links TRBV30 with TRBJ1-6; D is undetermined. The V gene's germline CDR1 is GTSNPN and CDR2 SVGIG (reference sequence). Trimming cost V 0 bases and J 7 bases, with 7 bases left between them. The CDR3 length is 13 residues. CDR3 nucleotides: TGTGCCTGGAGTGTACATCCCAATTCACCCCTCCACTTT. Its protein product is CAWSVHPNSPLHF.

The chain has TRBV7-3 and TRBJ1-2; D not certain. The CDR3 runs to 14 residues. V was clipped by 1 base and J by 4 bases, with 10 bases between them. Germline CDR1 SGHTA, CDR2 FQGTGA. CDR3 sequence reads: CASSLSPEGYGYTF. In DNA form, the CDR3 reads TGTGCCAGCAGCTTAAGTCCTGAGGGCTATGGCTACACCTTC.

This chain uses TRBV30 with TRBJ1-5; D is perhaps TRBD1 (5 bases). CDR3 size: 13 residues. Germline V CDR1 and CDR2: GTSNPN, SVGIG (reference sequence). Trimming shortened V by 0 bases and J by 5 bases, and 8 bases separated the two germline ends. The CDR3 sequence is CAWSVLGHQPQHF. The CDR3 DNA reads as TGTGCCTGGAGTGTACTGGGGCATCAGCCCCAGCATTTT.

The gene calls are TRBV7-5 and TRBJ1-1; TRBD1 reflects the table's D call only, with no check against the DNA. TRBV7-5 is marked as a pseudogene. CDR3 length equals 16 residues. The CDR3 region is CARSSEAADRLTEAFF. The DNA of the CDR3 is TGTGCCAGAAGCTCAGAGGCCGCCGACAGGTTGACTGAAGCTTTCTTT.

The V gene is TRBV7-3, the J gene TRBJ2-1; 7 nucleotides match TRBD1. The CDR3 spans 13 residues. V shed 3 bases, J shed 9 bases, and the junction held 5 bases outside the gene matches. CDR1 and CDR2 from the germline V gene are SGHTA and FQGTGA. The CDR3 protein is CASSLQGDAEQFF. CDR3 DNA sequence: TGTGCCAGCAGCTTGCAGGGGGACGCTGAGCAGTTCTTC.

In DNA, the CDR3 is TGCGCCAGCAGCTTGATTGGGACTAGCGGGCAAACAGATACGCAGTATTTT. Translating gives CASSLIGTSGQTDTQYF. The chain links TRBV5-1 to TRBJ2-3; 12 bases are shared with TRBD2. CDR3 length: 17 residues. Trimming cost V 1 base and J 3 bases; bases outside gene matches: 6. Germline CDR1 and CDR2: SGHRS and YFSETQ.

This clone was counted between two and nine times. The gene calls are TRBV7-9 and TRBJ1-1; D not certain. Deletions cut 1 base from V and 1 base from J, with 16 bases between. Germline CDR1 and CDR2: SEHNR and FQNEAQ (reference sequence). CDR3 length equals 17 residues. The CDR3 DNA follows: TGTGCCAGCAGCTTAGGGTTGGGAGGTGGGTGGAACACTGAAGCTTTCTTT. This encodes CASSLGLGGGWNTEAFF.

The genes are TRBV6-5 and TRBJ2-7, with D possibly TRBD1 on 5 matching bases. The CDR3 sequence is 14 residues long. The ends were cut back, 0 bases at V and 1 base at J, with 7 bases in the middle. The germline gives CDR1 MNHEY, CDR2 SVGAGI. DNA for the CDR3: TGTGCCAGCAGTTACTCCAGGGTTTCCTACGAGCAGTACTTC. Its protein is CASSYSRVSYEQYF.

This clone was found a few times. This chain joins TRBV10-3 and TRBJ2-7, with TRBD2 matching over 9 bases. J was trimmed by 7 bases and V by 5 bases; bases with no gene match: 9. CDR3 length: 14 amino acids. CDR1 and CDR2 (germline): ENHRY, SYGVKD. The CDR3 spells CAISLGLAGIEQYF. CDR3 DNA sequence: TGTGCCATCAGTCTGGGACTAGCAGGAATAGAGCAGTACTTC.

This chain uses TRBV2 with TRBJ2-7; 7 positions agree with TRBD2. CDR1 is SNHLY, CDR2 FYNNEI, per germline. The CDR3 contains 13 residues. J lost 6 bases, V lost 7 bases, and 9 bases had no gene match. The chain's CDR3 is CASNPTSFGEQYF. As DNA, the CDR3 is TGTGCCAGCAATCCGACTAGCTTTGGCGAGCAGTACTTC.

J is TRBJ2-2 and V is TRBV27; TRBD2 might be the D (6 bases). The germline V and J ends were trimmed by 10 bases and 2 bases, with 8 bases remaining between them. The CDR3 contains 12 residues. Germline loops: CDR1 MNHEY, CDR2 SMNVEV (reference sequence). CDR3 sequence (DNA): TGTGCCATCGGGACTAACACCGGGGAGCTGTTTTTT. This encodes CAIGTNTGELFF.

The V and J genes are TRBV30 and TRBJ1-4; possible D gene TRBD1, 6 bases. The length of the CDR3 is 14 residues. The V and J ends lost 5 bases and 8 bases respectively, with 18 bases between them. Germline assignment: CDR1 GTSNPN and CDR2 SVGIG (reference sequence). The CDR3 region has the DNA TGTGCCTGGGCCATTGGGGGGGCGGGGGAAAAACTGTTTTTT. Its protein is CAWAIGGAGEKLFF.

This chain joins TRBV6-5 and TRBJ2-1; 10 bases align to TRBD1. Germline-derived CDR1 and CDR2 are MNHEY and SVGAGI. The V segment lost 2 bases and the J segment 6 bases; nucleotides outside the gene matches: 4. The CDR3 totals 15 residues. The CDR3 is CASSYPGQGGNEQFF. The CDR3 DNA is TGTGCCAGCAGTTACCCCGGACAGGGGGGCAATGAGCAGTTCTTC.